A selection of T cell receptor beta chains follows, all from one sample in a study of cytomegalovirus exposure and HLA in healthy donors. The data were produced by immunoSEQ multiplex PCR, yet TCRdb's version contains in-frame clones alone and is incomplete. The sample comprises approximately 110,000 clones, about 78% of which are singletons, and 8.2% rests with the top ten. Sequencing input: PBMCs. The receptors were gathered from a middle-aged woman in good health and CMV-seropositive. The CDR3 runs from the conserved cysteine through the conserved F or W. Each record gives: D gene, clone size, J gene, V gene, CDR3 protein, CDR3 DNA. A D gene is named only where the DNA matches it firmly. Not every row has a clone size; where given, it reads once, few, many or a size class.

D: -; size: -; J: TRBJ1-1; V: TRBV27; CDR3: CASSPRRNLEAFF; DNA: TGTGCCAGCAGTCCGCGGAGGAATCTTGAAGCTTTCTTT
D: TRBD1; size: -; J: TRBJ2-7; V: TRBV7-2; CDR3: CASRDDRGTYEQYF; DNA: TGTGCCAGCAGGGATGACAGGGGTACCTACGAGCAGTACTTC
D: -; size: few; J: TRBJ2-7; V: TRBV4-1; CDR3: CASSQDPRGDEQYF; DNA: TGCGCCAGCAGCCAAGATCCCAGGGGCGACGAGCAGTACTTC
D: TRBD2; size: -; J: TRBJ2-1; V: TRBV7-3; CDR3: CASSLMPSGGQEFF; DNA: TGTGCCAGCAGCTTAATGCCTAGCGGGGGGCAGGAGTTCTTC
D: -; size: -; J: TRBJ1-6; V: TRBV5-6; CDR3: CASSLPGYDSPLHF; DNA: TGTGCCAGCAGCTTGCCAGGGTATGATTCACCCCTCCACTTT
D: -; size: -; J: TRBJ2-1; V: TRBV11-1; CDR3: CASMAGLDNEQFF; DNA: TGTGCCAGCATGGCAGGCTTGGACAATGAGCAGTTCTTC
D: -; size: -; J: TRBJ2-7; V: TRBV6-5; CDR3: CASSPGSYEQYF; DNA: TGTGCCAGCAGTCCGGGATCCTACGAGCAGTACTTC
D: -; size: -; J: TRBJ1-4; V: TRBV2; CDR3: CASTQLRAEKLFF; DNA: TGTGCCAGCACACAGCTCAGGGCAGAAAAACTGTTTTTT
D: TRBD2; size: -; J: TRBJ2-3; V: TRBV7-2; CDR3: CASSLSLAASTDTQYF; DNA: TGTGCCAGCAGCTTAAGTCTAGCGGCCTCTACAGATACGCAGTATTTT
D: -; size: -; J: TRBJ2-1; V: TRBV5-1; CDR3: CASATGLGNEQFF; DNA: TGCGCCAGCGCCACAGGGCTCGGCAATGAGCAGTTCTTC
D: -; size: -; J: TRBJ2-3; V: TRBV5-8; CDR3: CASSPRERVGTDTQYF; DNA: TGTGCCAGCAGCCCCAGGGAGCGGGTGGGCACAGATACGCAGTATTTT
D: -; size: -; J: TRBJ2-2; V: TRBV7-2; CDR3: CASSIGHNGELFF; DNA: TGTGCCAGCAGCATAGGGCACAACGGGGAGCTGTTTTTT
D: -; size: -; J: TRBJ2-5; V: TRBV7-3; CDR3: CASSLDPGETQYF; DNA: TGTGCCAGCAGCTTAGATCCGGGGGAGACCCAGTACTTC
D: -; size: -; J: TRBJ2-5; V: TRBV7-6; CDR3: CASSLGGQGETQYF; DNA: TGTGCCAGCAGCTTAGGGGGCCAGGGTGAGACCCAGTACTTC
D: TRBD1; size: once; J: TRBJ1-2; V: TRBV2; CDR3: CASSSTGGGNYGYTF; DNA: TGTGCCAGCAGTTCCACAGGGGGCGGAAACTATGGCTACACCTTC
D: TRBD1; size: few; J: TRBJ2-7; V: TRBV7-2; CDR3: CASSRNRGEQYF; DNA: TGTGCCAGCAGTCGCAACAGGGGCGAGCAGTACTTC
D: -; size: -; J: TRBJ1-1; V: TRBV9; CDR3: CASSVEWAMNTEAFF; DNA: TGTGCCAGCAGCGTAGAATGGGCCATGAACACTGAAGCTTTCTTT
D: -; size: -; J: TRBJ2-2; V: TRBV6-5; CDR3: CASSASGELFF; DNA: TGTGCCAGCAGCGCTAGCGGGGAGCTGTTTTTT
D: TRBD2; size: -; J: TRBJ2-5; V: TRBV7-2; CDR3: CASSLAGPGGLGETQYF; DNA: TGTGCCAGCAGCTTAGCGGGGCCGGGGGGGCTCGGGGAGACCCAGTACTTC
D: -; size: -; J: TRBJ1-2; V: TRBV27; CDR3: CASSFRGVDGYTF; DNA: TGTGCCAGCAGTTTTCGGGGGGTAGACGGCTACACCTTC
D: -; size: -; J: TRBJ2-1; V: TRBV5-1; CDR3: CASSRLTSSYNEQFF; DNA: TGCGCCAGCAGCCGACTAACAAGCTCCTACAATGAGCAGTTCTTC
D: -; size: -; J: TRBJ2-7; V: TRBV4-3; CDR3: CASSQVRGSYEQYF; DNA: TGCGCCAGCAGCCAAGTAAGGGGCTCCTACGAGCAGTACTTC
D: TRBD1; size: -; J: TRBJ2-7; V: TRBV11-2; CDR3: CASSLAWTGGSYEQYF; DNA: TGTGCCAGCAGCTTAGCGTGGACAGGGGGCTCCTACGAGCAGTACTTC
D: -; size: -; J: TRBJ2-7; V: TRBV4-2; CDR3: CASSHAPGGRGSSYEQYF; DNA: TGTGCCAGCAGCCACGCCCCCGGGGGGCGGGGGAGCTCCTACGAGCAGTACTTC
D: -; size: -; J: TRBJ1-1; V: TRBV7-8; CDR3: CASSLGPAGSTEAFF; DNA: TGTGCCAGCAGCTTAGGCCCGGCAGGGTCAACTGAAGCTTTCTTT
D: -; size: -; J: TRBJ1-1; V: TRBV4-1; CDR3: CASSQNQGMAEAFF; DNA: TGCGCCAGCAGCCAGAATCAGGGGATGGCTGAAGCTTTCTTT
D: -; size: once; J: TRBJ2-1; V: TRBV5-1; CDR3: CASSPTSSYNEQFF; DNA: TGCGCCAGCAGTCCAACGAGCTCCTACAATGAGCAGTTCTTC
D: -; size: -; J: TRBJ2-5; V: TRBV25-1; CDR3: CASSEYRGAETQYF; DNA: TGTGCCAGCAGTGAATATCGGGGAGCCGAGACCCAGTACTTC
D: TRBD1; size: -; J: TRBJ2-7; V: TRBV5-6; CDR3: CASSFPTGLEQYF; DNA: TGTGCCAGCAGCTTTCCGACAGGGCTCGAGCAGTACTTC
D: -; size: -; J: TRBJ1-1; V: TRBV7-9; CDR3: CASSLVAARAEAFF; DNA: TGTGCCAGCAGCTTAGTGGCTGCCCGGGCTGAAGCTTTCTTT
D: TRBD1; size: once; J: TRBJ1-1; V: TRBV7-3; CDR3: CASSLRQGRGTEAFF; DNA: TGTGCCAGCAGCCTTAGACAGGGAAGAGGCACTGAAGCTTTCTTT
D: -; size: -; J: TRBJ1-1; V: TRBV7-9; CDR3: CASSIGTSNTEAFF; DNA: TGTGCCAGCAGCATCGGGACATCGAACACTGAAGCTTTCTTT
D: -; size: once; J: TRBJ1-1; V: TRBV7-8; CDR3: CASSLYRETEAFF; DNA: TGTGCCAGCAGCTTATACCGGGAAACTGAAGCTTTCTTT
D: -; size: -; J: TRBJ1-1; V: TRBV9; CDR3: CASSVVGSNTEAFF; DNA: TGTGCCAGCAGCGTAGTGGGCTCGAACACTGAAGCTTTCTTT
D: -; size: -; J: TRBJ1-1; V: TRBV18; CDR3: CASSPLPPVGANEAFF; DNA: TGTGCCAGCTCACCACTCCCCCCCGTGGGGGCGAATGAAGCTTTCTTT
D: TRBD1; size: once; J: TRBJ1-6; V: TRBV6-5; CDR3: CASSYGGTGGSPLHF; DNA: TGTGCCAGCAGTTACGGGGGGACAGGGGGTTCACCCCTCCACTTT
D: -; size: -; J: TRBJ1-6; V: TRBV4-1; CDR3: CASSPSGTYNSPLHF; DNA: TGCGCCAGCAGCCCCTCGGGGACATACAACTCTCCCCTCCACTTT
D: -; size: once; J: TRBJ2-5; V: TRBV6-5; CDR3: CASSFGRTDGETQYF; DNA: TGTGCCAGCAGTTTTGGGAGAACCGACGGAGAGACCCAGTACTTC
D: TRBD1; size: -; J: TRBJ2-2; V: TRBV7-2; CDR3: CASSSDRVTGELFF; DNA: TGTGCCAGCAGTTCGGACAGGGTCACCGGGGAGCTGTTTTTT
D: -; size: -; J: TRBJ2-3; V: TRBV7-6; CDR3: CASSPGVSSTDTQYF; DNA: TGTGCCAGCAGCCCGGGGGTCTCTAGCACAGATACGCAGTATTTT
D: -; size: -; J: TRBJ1-1; V: TRBV7-7; CDR3: CASSFSSGTEAFF; DNA: TGTGCTAGCAGCTTCTCAAGCGGGACTGAAGCTTTCTTT
D: -; size: -; J: TRBJ1-1; V: TRBV5-1; CDR3: CASSLDRVWAEAFF; DNA: TGCGCCAGCAGCTTGGACAGGGTGTGGGCTGAAGCTTTCTTT
D: -; size: -; J: TRBJ1-3; V: TRBV18; CDR3: CASSPPNSGNTIYF; DNA: TGTGCCAGCTCCCCTCCTAACTCTGGAAACACCATATATTTT
D: -; size: -; J: TRBJ1-1; V: TRBV14; CDR3: CASSQDRQWNTEAFF; DNA: TGTGCCAGCAGCCAAGATAGACAGTGGAACACTGAAGCTTTCTTT
D: TRBD2; size: -; J: TRBJ2-1; V: TRBV13; CDR3: CASSTSTSGLLDEQFF; DNA: TGTGCCAGCAGCACCTCGACTAGCGGCCTCTTGGATGAGCAGTTCTTC
D: -; size: -; J: TRBJ1-1; V: TRBV5-6; CDR3: CASISEGGNTEAFF; DNA: TGTGCCAGCATCTCCGAGGGAGGGAACACTGAAGCTTTCTTT